This T cell receptor beta chain came from a study of blood T cell repertoires in COVID-19. The ends lost 4 bases at V and 8 bases at J; junction bases unmatched: 9. Germline values: CDR1 MNHEY, CDR2 SMNVEV (reference sequence). This CDR3 region has 14 residues. How the authors handled the data: Counts of nucleated cells, estimated from reference gene primer amplification, were obtained. Clones were sequenced by immunoSEQ multiplex PCR, and TCRdb holds only the in-frame ones, with some missing. V and J calls and clone size come straight from that table; D and trimming were deduced from the DNA. The sample comprises around 400,000 clones, 89% of which are singletons, and 1.5% to 2% rests with the top ten.

The chain has TRBV27 and TRBJ1-2; TRBD1 matches 8 bases. The sequencing input was PBMCs or T cells enriched from blood (not recorded which). The origin of this receptor is a woman in her twenties or thirties who had recovered from COVID-19. CDR3 residues: CASSSDRELSGYTF. Here the CDR3 DNA reads TGTGCCAGCAGTTCGGACAGGGAGCTATCAGGCTACACCTTC.